These 21 T cell receptor beta chains originate from one sample sequenced in a study of identifying expanded T cells in peripheral blood. Assay: immunoSEQ multiplex PCR; the TCRdb copy retains only in-frame clones and omits some. The table shows some 80,000 clones, with roughly 89% occurring only once. Sequencing input: blood. These receptors all come from a person aged 18-70 years in good health.

The chain has TRBV5-1 and TRBJ2-5; maybe TRBD1 (5 bases). The CDR3 spans 14 residues. Germline values: CDR1 SGHRS, CDR2 YFSETQ. With 0 bases removed from V and 4 bases from J, the gap between germline ends came to 10 bases. DNA of the CDR3: TGCGCCAGCAGCTTGGAATTGGGGCGAGAGACCCAGTACTTC. This sequence encodes CASSLELGRETQYF.

This clone was seen only once. The chain recombines TRBV5-6 with TRBJ2-3; tentatively, D is TRBD1 (5 bases). Between the trimmed V and J ends, which lost 6 bases and 5 bases, there was a span of 13 bases. Germline assignment: CDR1 SGHDT and CDR2 YYEEEE. This CDR3 spans 13 amino acids. In DNA, the CDR3 is TGTGCCAGCACCACAGGAACTCTAGATACGCAGTATTTT. Residues: CASTTGTLDTQYF. The whole variable domain, filled in from reference TRBV5-6 and TRBJ2-3, reads DAGVTQSPTHLIKTRGQQVTLRCSPKSGHDTVSWYQQALGQGPQFIFQYYEEEERQRGNFPDRFSGHQFPNYSSELNVNALLLGDSALYLCASTTGTLDTQYFGPGTRLTVL.

J is TRBJ2-7 and V is TRBV11-3, with 14 bases matching TRBD2. Germline V CDR1 and CDR2: SGHNT, YENEEA. V lost 5 bases to trimming and J lost 9 bases; unmatched junction nucleotides: 18. The CDR3 length is 18 residues. This CDR3 is CASSAGTSGSRLRNGQYF. CDR3 in DNA: TGTGCCAGCAGCGCGGGGACTAGCGGGAGTCGCCTTAGGAACGGGCAGTACTTC.

The chain combines TRBV6-5 with TRBJ2-1, with 14 bases matching TRBD2. The germline gives CDR1 MNHEY, CDR2 SVGAGI. Trimming removed 6 bases from V and 8 bases from J; junction bases left unmatched: 6. CDR3 length equals 15 residues. The CDR3 spells CASRRLAGGFYEQFF. The CDR3 DNA reads as TGTGCCAGCAGGAGACTAGCGGGGGGGTTTTATGAGCAGTTCTTC.

V is TRBV30 and J is TRBJ1-1; 7 positions match TRBD1. After removal of 4 bases from V and 4 bases from J, the junction contained 9 bases not matched to a gene. This CDR3 has 14 residues. Germline CDR1 and CDR2: GTSNPN and SVGIG (reference sequence). Here the CDR3 DNA reads TGTGCCTGGAATAAAAACAGGGGTGGCACTGAAGCTTTCTTT. This sequence encodes CAWNKNRGGTEAFF.

This clone was seen only once. J is TRBJ2-3 and V is TRBV4-2; 10 nucleotides match TRBD2. From germline, CDR1 is LGHNA and CDR2 YNFKEQ. After removal of 1 base from V and 5 bases from J, the junction contained 0 bases not matched to a gene. CDR3 length equals 14 residues. CDR3 DNA: TGTGCCAGCAGCCAAGGGACTAGCGGAGATACGCAGTATTTT. Amino acid sequence: CASSQGTSGDTQYF.

This clone was recorded only once. This chain joins TRBV4-2 and TRBJ2-7; the match to TRBD1 covers 11 bases. V gave up 0 bases and J gave up 4 bases; unmatched junction bases: 5. The germline CDR1 and CDR2 sequences are LGHNA and YNFKEQ. This CDR3 comprises 16 residues. DNA of the CDR3: TGTGCCAGCAGCCAAGATAGGGACAGGGGGACATACGAGCAGTACTTC. Protein: CASSQDRDRGTYEQYF.

The rearrangement joins TRBV15 to TRBJ2-7; 7 bases fit TRBD1. The germline V gene encodes CDR1 LNHNV and CDR2 YYDKDF (reference sequence). The trim removed 8 bases at V and 3 bases at J, leaving 10 bases unmatched. The CDR3 consists of 14 residues. CDR3 residues: CATGAGTANYEQYF. Here the CDR3 DNA reads TGTGCCACCGGAGCCGGGACAGCAAACTACGAGCAGTACTTC.

This clone was counted a few times. The same CDR3 can be traced to other DNA sequences in this sample. The chain carries TRBV6-6 and TRBJ2-3, with unresolved D. The CDR3 has 13 amino acids. Germline V gene lookup returns CDR1 MNHNY and CDR2 SVGAGI (reference sequence). V was shortened by 3 bases and J by 2 bases, with 6 bases between the two germline ends. Here the CDR3 DNA reads TGTGCCAGCAGTTATGGATCCACAGATACGCAGTATTTT. Its protein product is CASSYGSTDTQYF.

This clone turned up a few times. V is TRBV6-5 and J is TRBJ1-4; 7 bases line up with TRBD1. Trimming at V came to 4 bases and at J to 0 bases, leaving 5 bases not matched to a gene. Per the germline V gene, CDR1 is MNHEY and CDR2 is SVGAGI. The CDR3 runs to 16 residues. CDR3 bases: TGTGCCAGCAGTTTCTCTACAGGGGCAACTAATGAAAAACTGTTTTTT. This sequence encodes CASSFSTGATNEKLFF.

The V gene is TRBV6-1, the J gene TRBJ1-2; the D is unclear. Germline V gene sequence: CDR1 MNHNS, CDR2 SASEGT. There are 11 residues in the CDR3. Trimming cost V 8 bases and J 8 bases, with 12 bases left between them. CDR3 amino acids: CASREGQGYTF. CDR3 bases: TGTGCCAGCCGGGAAGGGCAGGGCTACACCTTC.

This clone was picked up one time. The V gene is TRBV4-1, the J gene TRBJ2-5; 7 bases align to TRBD1. The trim removed 0 bases at V and 4 bases at J, leaving 5 bases unmatched. CDR3 size: 15 residues. Looked up from germline, CDR1 is MGHRA and CDR2 is YSYEKL. In nucleotides, the CDR3 is TGCGCCAGCAGCCAAGATCAAGGGGGCGGAGAGACCCAGTACTTC. Protein sequence: CASSQDQGGGETQYF.

The CDR3 sequence: CAWSIGQSTDTQYF. For the CDR3, the DNA is TGTGCCTGGAGTATAGGGCAGAGCACAGATACGCAGTATTTT. The V call is TRBV30, the J call TRBJ2-3; no clear D gene. This CDR3 comprises 14 residues. Germline loops: CDR1 GTSNPN, CDR2 SVGIG (reference sequence). Trimming shortened V by 2 bases and J by 0 bases, and 9 bases separated the two germline ends. The full variable domain, in which reference TRBV30 and TRBJ2-3 provide the parts outside the CDR3, is SQTIHQWPATLVQPVGSPLSLECTVEGTSNPNLYWYRQAAGRGLQLLFYSVGIGQISSEVPQNLSASRPQDRQFILSSKKLLLSDSGFYLCAWSIGQSTDTQYFGPGTRLTVL.

V usage is TRBV5-5 and J usage is TRBJ1-2; D is perhaps TRBD1 (5 bases). Trimming stripped 0 bases from V and 8 bases from J, with 17 bases between. The CDR3 totals 15 residues. Germline V CDR1 and CDR2: SGHKS, YYEKEE (reference sequence). CDR3 residues: CASSLVGLMSRGYTF. For the CDR3, the DNA is TGTGCCAGCAGCTTGGTGGGACTCATGTCTCGGGGCTACACCTTC.

J is TRBJ2-1 and V is TRBV9, with 8 bases lining up with TRBD2. Germline values: CDR1 SGDLS, CDR2 YYNGEE. Trimming took 3 bases from V and 2 from J; bases not matched to a gene: 4. The CDR3 runs to 15 residues. In DNA form, the CDR3 reads TGTGCCAGCAGCGCGATAGCGGGGACCTACAATGAGCAGTTCTTC. Its protein is CASSAIAGTYNEQFF.

V gene TRBV28 combines with J gene TRBJ1-2, with 9 bases identical to TRBD1. The V and J ends lost 6 bases and 4 bases, in that order; junction bases with no gene match: 6. Germline loops: CDR1 MDHEN, CDR2 SYDVKM. This CDR3 is 14 amino acids long. The CDR3 DNA reads TGTGCCAGCAGCAACAGGGGGCATGGCTATGGCTACACCTTC. Protein sequence: CASSNRGHGYGYTF.

This clone is a singleton in its sample. The chain carries TRBV5-1 and TRBJ1-1; no clear D gene. Trimming took 3 bases from V and 0 from J, leaving 6 bases between them. The CDR3 spans 13 residues. Germline lookup yields CDR1 SGHRS and CDR2 YFSETQ. Here the CDR3 reads CASSSNVNTEAFF. For the CDR3, the DNA is TGCGCCAGCAGCTCCAACGTGAACACTGAAGCTTTCTTT.

V is TRBV7-7 and J is TRBJ1-5; D gene unclear. Germline CDR1 reads SSHAT; CDR2 reads FNYEAQ (reference sequence). The CDR3 has 13 amino acids. Trimming took off 5 bases at V and 7 bases at J, with 12 bases between the two ends. The CDR3: CASSERNGQPQHF. Written as DNA, the CDR3 is TGTGCCAGCAGCGAAAGAAACGGGCAGCCCCAGCATTTT.

The chain has TRBV7-2 and TRBJ2-3; TRBD1 aligns across 7 bases. Germline V gene lookup returns CDR1 SGHTA and CDR2 FQGNSA. This CDR3 has 14 amino acids. V dropped 5 bases and J dropped 9; count of bases not matched to a gene: 11. CDR3: CASSLGTAEQTQYF. The DNA for the CDR3 is TGTGCCAGCAGCCTTGGGACAGCCGAGCAGACGCAGTATTTT.

The chain joins TRBV6-5 to TRBJ2-7, with TRBD2 matching over 11 bases. The germline CDR1 and CDR2 sequences are MNHEY and SVGAGI. Trimming at V came to 2 bases and at J to 2 bases, leaving 2 bases not matched to a gene. This CDR3 contains 15 residues. In DNA, the CDR3 is TGTGCCAGCAGTTACCGACTAGCGGGAACCTACGAGCAGTACTTC. This sequence encodes CASSYRLAGTYEQYF.

The CDR3 DNA is TGTGCCAGCCTTTTATCGGTAGCGAACACTGAAGCTTTCTTT. It translates to CASLLSVANTEAFF. This chain links TRBV6-6 with TRBJ1-1; D gene ambiguous. V lost 8 bases and J lost 1, with 14 bases in between. The length of the CDR3 is 14 residues. CDR1 is MNHNY and CDR2 is SVGAGI in the germline V gene (reference sequence).